This T cell receptor beta chain was identified in a study of blood T cell repertoires in COVID-19. Study summary: The cDNA or gDNA used as material had been derived from T cells, B-cell-depleted T cells, or PBMCs.

CDR1 MNHEY and CDR2 SVGEGT come from the germline V gene. The CDR3 consists of 13 residues. A remark on this clone: At one boundary the junction diverges from the germline segment, which might be a read error.

Only in-frame clones appear in the TCRdb table, and some are missing; sequencing was by immunoSEQ multiplex PCR. Found here are 70,000 to 100,000 clones, roughly 88% of them singletons; the top ten hold roughly 45%. This rearrangement joins TRBV6-2 or TRBV6-3 to TRBJ2-5; D is unclear. This TCR was sampled from a human donor in a cohort sampled during active COVID-19. Sequencing was done on a sample of peripheral blood. The CDR3 loop reads CASSSSNQETQYF. CDR3 DNA: TGTGCCAGCAGTTCCTCTAACCAGGAGACCCAGTACTTC.